These 29 T cell receptor beta chains share one sample of origin, sequenced in a study of beta chain features in type 1 diabetes. cDNA synthesis used the whole RNA isolate, giving expressed TCRB sequences. The protocol was immunoSEQ multiplex PCR, while the TCRdb copy is restricted to in-frame clones and leaves out a portion. The data contain roughly 150,000 clones, roughly 11% of them singletons. Specimen: central memory CD4+ T cells from blood. The origin of the receptors is a man aged 18-30 years in good health.

The V call is TRBV10-3, the J call TRBJ2-7; D uncertain. The CDR3 covers 12 residues. The V gene's germline CDR1 is ENHRY and CDR2 SYGVKD. Trimming removed 8 bases at V and 3 bases at J, with 11 bases between. CDR3 DNA sequence: TGTGCCATCTACTTATTCGGCTACGAGCAGTACTTC. Translation gives CAIYLFGYEQYF.

This clone was picked up many times. The chain links TRBV7-2 to TRBJ2-1; D is unresolved. CDR1 is SGHTA and CDR2 is FQGNSA in the germline V gene. This CDR3 is built from 15 residues. V was clipped by 1 base and J by 6 bases, with 13 bases between them. Written as DNA, the CDR3 is TGTGCCAGCAGCTTAGGAACGTGGGCAGCCAATGAGCAGTTCTTC. Its translation: CASSLGTWAANEQFF.

The V and J genes are TRBV5-1 and TRBJ2-7, with 7 bases identical to TRBD1. The V gene's germline CDR1 is SGHRS and CDR2 YFSETQ. There are 14 residues in the CDR3. Trimming cost V 0 bases and J 4 bases; bases outside gene matches: 4. CDR3 region: CASSLGGGQYEQYF. CDR3 nucleotides: TGCGCCAGCAGCTTGGGAGGGGGCCAATACGAGCAGTACTTC.

About this clone itself: Distinct nucleotide sequences in the sample also encode this CDR3. The V and J genes are TRBV5-4 and TRBJ1-1; no definite D call. V shed 1 base and J shed 1 base, with 8 bases lying between them. The CDR3 length is 14 residues. Germline V gene sequence: CDR1 SGHNT, CDR2 YYREEE (reference sequence). Here the CDR3 reads CASSLKAGNTEAFF. The CDR3 DNA follows: TGTGCCAGCAGCTTGAAGGCGGGGAACACTGAAGCTTTCTTT.

This clone was recorded a few times. V usage is TRBV5-4 and J usage is TRBJ2-7; D possibly corresponds to TRBD1 (6 bases). The CDR3 consists of 18 residues. In germline, CDR1 is SGHNT, CDR2 YYREEE (reference sequence). Deletions cut 5 bases from V and 4 bases from J, with 28 bases between. The CDR3 nucleotides are TGTGCCAGCAGACCAAATCCGGGACAATCCCGGCGAGGGTACGAGCAGTACTTC. Residues: CASRPNPGQSRRGYEQYF.

The chain is built from TRBV5-1 and TRBJ1-5; D is ambiguous. Germline V gene sequence: CDR1 SGHRS, CDR2 YFSETQ. V was trimmed by 1 base and J by 5 bases, leaving 10 bases between them. This CDR3 spans 14 amino acids. CDR3 region: CASSLLGSHQPQHF. The CDR3 bases are TGCGCCAGCAGCTTGTTGGGGAGTCATCAGCCCCAGCATTTT.

This clone was detected many times. V usage is TRBV7-2 and J usage is TRBJ1-3, with D possibly TRBD1 on 6 matching bases. The germline V gene has CDR1 SGHTA and CDR2 FQGNSA. This CDR3 is 15 amino acids long. V shed 5 bases and J shed 4 bases, with 15 bases lying between them. The CDR3: CASSPFGGQGNTIYF. CDR3 nucleotides: TGTGCCAGCAGCCCATTCGGGGGGCAAGGAAACACCATATATTTT. Looking up the rest from reference TRBV7-2 and TRBJ1-3 gives the full variable domain: GAGVSQSPSNKVTEKGKDVELRCDPISGHTALYWYRQSLGQGLEFLIYFQGNSAPDKSGLPSDRFSAERTGGSVSTLTIQRTQQEDSAVYLCASSPFGGQGNTIYFGEGSWLTVV.

This chain uses TRBV7-2 with TRBJ1-2; D may be TRBD1 (6 bases). Per germline, CDR1 SGHTA and CDR2 FQGNSA. The CDR3 has 14 residues. Trimming pared 2 bases from V and 1 base from J, leaving 8 bases between. CDR3 bases: TGTGCCAGCAGCTTAACCAGGGGTAACTATGGCTACACCTTC. It yields the protein CASSLTRGNYGYTF. Combining the CDR3 with reference TRBV7-2 and TRBJ1-2 gives the whole variable domain GAGVSQSPSNKVTEKGKDVELRCDPISGHTALYWYRQSLGQGLEFLIYFQGNSAPDKSGLPSDRFSAERTGGSVSTLTIQRTQQEDSAVYLCASSLTRGNYGYTFGSGTRLTVV.

This clone appeared a few times. The chain employs TRBV11-2 and TRBJ2-7, with a weak D call TRBD1 (6 bases). V lost 2 bases to trimming and J lost 3 bases, with 11 bases between them. This CDR3 is 14 amino acids long. CDR1 is SGHAT, CDR2 FQNNGV, per germline. DNA of the CDR3: TGTGCCAGCAGCTTAAGCAGGGGCCTCTACGAGCAGTACTTC. It specifies CASSLSRGLYEQYF.

This clone has just a few counts. This chain joins TRBV5-1 and TRBJ2-7; tentatively, D is TRBD1 (5 bases). This CDR3 comprises 15 residues. V lost 0 bases and J 6 bases, leaving 16 bases between the germline ends. Germline V gene sequence: CDR1 SGHRS, CDR2 YFSETQ. The CDR3 loop reads CASSLEGINLREQYF. The CDR3 DNA sequence: TGCGCCAGCAGCTTGGAGGGGATTAATCTACGCGAGCAGTACTTC. Combining the CDR3 with reference TRBV5-1 and TRBJ2-7 gives the whole variable domain KAGVTQTPRYLIKTRGQQVTLSCSPISGHRSVSWYQQTPGQGLQFLFEYFSETQRNKGNFPGRFSGRQFSNSRSEMNVSTLELGDSALYLCASSLEGINLREQYFGPGTRLTVT.

A few counts support this clone. The genes are TRBV4-3 and TRBJ1-2; D may be TRBD1 (5 bases). In germline, CDR1 is LGHNA, CDR2 YSLEER. This CDR3 has 15 amino acids. Trimming stripped 1 base from V and 1 base from J, with 10 bases between. CDR3 sequence reads: CASSQGGANNYGYTF. The DNA of the CDR3 is TGCGCCAGCAGCCAAGGCGGGGCTAATAACTATGGCTACACCTTC.

This clone turned up a few times. The chain recombines TRBV28 with TRBJ2-1, with TRBD1 matching over 8 bases. Per germline, CDR1 MDHEN and CDR2 SYDVKM. The CDR3 is 14 amino acids. J was trimmed by 6 bases and V by 7 bases; bases with no gene match: 8. CDR3 DNA sequence: TGTGCCAGCAAGCGACAGGGGTTAAGCAATGAGCAGTTCTTC. Its protein is CASKRQGLSNEQFF.

The chain links TRBV30 to TRBJ1-6; 9 nucleotides agree with TRBD1. The germline CDR1 and CDR2 sequences are GTSNPN and SVGIG (reference sequence). The CDR3 has 14 amino acids. J gave up 9 bases and V 0 bases, and 3 bases lay outside the gene matches. CDR3 loop: CAWSVQGAGSPLHF. The CDR3 nucleotides are TGTGCCTGGAGTGTACAGGGGGCAGGTTCACCCCTCCACTTT.

This clone was seen more than once but under ten times. J is TRBJ2-5 and V is TRBV7-2, with D uncertain. The germline V and J ends were trimmed by 4 bases and 2 bases, with 5 bases remaining between them. The CDR3 is made up of 12 amino acids. CDR1 is SGHTA, CDR2 FQGNSA, per germline. This CDR3 reads CASSSTQETQYF. The DNA of the CDR3 is TGTGCCAGCAGCTCGACACAAGAGACCCAGTACTTC.

This clone occurred a few times. The genes are TRBV5-1 and TRBJ2-1, with 7 bases fitting TRBD2. V shed 0 bases, J shed 2 bases, and the junction held 8 bases outside the gene matches. The V gene's germline CDR1 is SGHRS and CDR2 YFSETQ. CDR3 length: 17 residues. CDR3 protein: CASSLGSLAVTYNEQFF. The CDR3 DNA reads TGCGCCAGCAGCTTGGGTAGCCTAGCGGTAACCTACAATGAGCAGTTCTTC. Full variable domain (remainder filled in from reference TRBV5-1 and TRBJ2-1): KAGVTQTPRYLIKTRGQQVTLSCSPISGHRSVSWYQQTPGQGLQFLFEYFSETQRNKGNFPGRFSGRQFSNSRSEMNVSTLELGDSALYLCASSLGSLAVTYNEQFFGPGTRLTVL.

This clone was seen at least ten times. The chain links TRBV30 to TRBJ2-7, with D possibly matching TRBD2 (6 bases). CDR3 length equals 13 residues. Trimming pared 7 bases from V and 1 base from J, leaving 14 bases between. Germline V CDR1 and CDR2: GTSNPN, SVGIG (reference sequence). CDR3 region: CALLGDSSYEQYF. As DNA, the CDR3 is TGTGCCTTGTTAGGGGACTCATCCTACGAGCAGTACTTC.

The genes are TRBV5-6 and TRBJ2-2; the D is unclear. The CDR3 totals 14 residues. Trimming took 7 bases from V and 7 from J, leaving 17 bases between them. Germline CDR1 is SGHDT and CDR2 is YYEEEE. The CDR3 DNA follows: TGTGCCAGCTACTTTGTGGGGAAGAGCGGGGAGCTGTTTTTT. It yields the protein CASYFVGKSGELFF.

A few counts support this clone. This chain links TRBV18 with TRBJ1-2; D unresolved. CDR1 KGHSH and CDR2 LQKENI come from the germline V gene. Trimming removed 0 bases from V and 8 bases from J, with 16 bases in between. The CDR3 extends over 15 amino acids. The CDR3 is CASSPPMSDLRGYTF. As DNA, the CDR3 is TGTGCCAGCTCACCACCGATGTCAGACCTTCGGGGCTACACCTTC.

This clone occurred a few times. The chain has TRBV29-1 and TRBJ2-7, with TRBD1 matching 10 bases. The CDR3 consists of 13 residues. With 4 bases clipped from V and 4 bases from J, the junction kept 4 bases outside the gene matches. Germline V gene data show CDR1 as SQVTM and CDR2 as ANQGSEA. The DNA for the CDR3 is TGCAGCGTTGCTGGGGACAGGGGATACGAGCAGTACTTC. Translated: CSVAGDRGYEQYF.

The gene calls are TRBV4-3 and TRBJ2-5, with D possibly being TRBD2 (5 bases). The CDR3 is made up of 15 amino acids. Trimming took 6 bases from V and 5 from J, leaving 19 bases between them. The germline CDR1 and CDR2 sequences are LGHNA and YSLEER. The CDR3 region is CASSFGLSSRETQYF. CDR3 nucleotides: TGCGCCAGCAGTTTCGGACTCTCTTCCCGGGAGACCCAGTACTTC.

This clone was recorded a few times. This chain uses TRBV4-3 with TRBJ2-7; D not resolved. CDR1 and CDR2 (germline): LGHNA, YSLEER. Trimming stripped 3 bases from V and 0 bases from J, with 12 bases between. The CDR3 is 15 residues long. CDR3 sequence (DNA): TGCGCCAGCAGCCATCTCCCCGGAGACTCCTACGAGCAGTACTTC. This sequence encodes CASSHLPGDSYEQYF.

This clone has more than one count but fewer than ten. V usage is TRBV29-1 and J usage is TRBJ2-1; 12 nucleotides line up with TRBD2. Germline lookup yields CDR1 SQVTM and CDR2 ANQGSEA. This CDR3 has 15 residues. With V trimmed by 6 bases and J by 4 bases, 7 bases remained unmatched. CDR3 coding DNA: TGCAGCGTGAAGACTAGCGGGAGTCCTTACAATGAGCAGTTCTTC. Protein: CSVKTSGSPYNEQFF.

The table lists this clone with a few counts. This chain links TRBV5-1 with TRBJ2-3; 10 bases match TRBD2. Trimming at V came to 5 bases and at J to 4 bases, leaving 13 bases not matched to a gene. Per the germline V gene, CDR1 is SGHRS and CDR2 is YFSETQ. The CDR3 is 17 residues long. CDR3 loop: CASSSGPSGSGADTQYF. The CDR3, as DNA: TGCGCCAGCAGTTCAGGTCCTAGCGGGAGTGGCGCAGATACGCAGTATTTT.

This clone was counted between two and nine times. This sequence joins TRBV30 and TRBJ2-1; weak D call: TRBD2 (5 bases). Trimming left V 2 bases short and J 10 bases short, with 15 bases between. Germline lookup yields CDR1 GTSNPN and CDR2 SVGIG (reference sequence). The CDR3 sequence is 13 residues long. CDR3 protein: CAWSTRTRGEQFF. The CDR3 nucleotides read TGTGCCTGGAGTACGAGAACCCGGGGAGAGCAGTTCTTC. Filled out from reference TRBV30 and TRBJ2-1, the complete variable domain reads SQTIHQWPATLVQPVGSPLSLECTVEGTSNPNLYWYRQAAGRGLQLLFYSVGIGQISSEVPQNLSASRPQDRQFILSSKKLLLSDSGFYLCAWSTRTRGEQFFGPGTRLTVL.

V usage is TRBV10-3 and J usage is TRBJ2-1; 8 bases line up with TRBD2. CDR1 is ENHRY and CDR2 is SYGVKD in the germline V gene. This CDR3 contains 15 residues. J lost 7 bases, V lost 0 bases, and 5 bases had no gene match. The CDR3 sequence is CAISESSGSSNEQFF. The CDR3 DNA reads as TGTGCCATCAGTGAGTCGAGCGGGAGCTCGAATGAGCAGTTCTTC.

This clone was seen a handful of times. The chain couples TRBV5-1 to TRBJ2-7; D is ambiguous. The CDR3 is made up of 12 amino acids. V was shortened by 1 base and J by 4 bases, with 6 bases between the two germline ends. CDR1 SGHRS and CDR2 YFSETQ come from the germline V gene. The DNA of the CDR3 is TGCGCCAGCAGCTTGTACAGATACGAGCAGTACTTC. Protein: CASSLYRYEQYF.

This clone was recorded a few times. The V gene is TRBV30, the J gene TRBJ1-1; tentative D call: TRBD1 (5 bases). The V end lost 4 bases, the J end lost 1 base, and 10 bases lay between the germline ends. The CDR3 has 13 amino acids. The germline CDR1 and CDR2 sequences are GTSNPN and SVGIG (reference sequence). CDR3 protein: CAWTQQANTEAFF. CDR3 bases: TGTGCCTGGACCCAACAGGCGAACACTGAAGCTTTCTTT. The variable domain in full, completed from reference TRBV30 and TRBJ1-1, reads SQTIHQWPATLVQPVGSPLSLECTVEGTSNPNLYWYRQAAGRGLQLLFYSVGIGQISSEVPQNLSASRPQDRQFILSSKKLLLSDSGFYLCAWTQQANTEAFFGQGTRLTVV.

Only a few counts were recorded for this clone. V and J are TRBV30 and TRBJ1-3, with D tentatively TRBD1 (5 bases). V was pared by 4 bases and J by 0 bases, with 10 bases between. This CDR3 region has 14 residues. Germline assignment: CDR1 GTSNPN and CDR2 SVGIG (reference sequence). The CDR3 sequence: CAWTPGNSGNTIYF. The CDR3 bases are TGTGCCTGGACTCCAGGGAACTCTGGAAACACCATATATTTT.

The CDR3 protein is CASSGNPGATYYGYTF. DNA of the CDR3: TGTGCCAGTAGTGGGAACCCAGGGGCAACCTACTATGGCTACACCTTC. The chain joins TRBV19 to TRBJ1-2; weak D call: TRBD1 (6 bases). The germline gives CDR1 LNHDA, CDR2 SQIVND (reference sequence). The ends were cut back, 5 bases at V and 3 bases at J, with 19 bases in the middle. The CDR3 contains 16 residues.